These 8 T cell receptor beta chains were all obtained from the same sample, sequenced in a study of T cell responses to AZD1222 COVID-19 vaccine. TCRdb's table, derived via immunoSEQ multiplex PCR, lists solely in-frame clones and lacks some. The sample shows 150,000 to 200,000 clones, 85% to 95% of them seen only once. The sample in question was peripheral blood, obtained on day 0 of AZD1222 vaccination. The receptors shown here come from an adult in good health.

The J gene is TRBJ1-1, the V gene TRBV5-1; tentatively, D is TRBD1 (5 bases). CDR1 and CDR2 from the germline V gene are SGHRS and YFSETQ. The V gene lost 0 bases and the J gene lost 0 bases, with 15 bases spanning the gap. The CDR3 extends over 17 amino acids. This CDR3 is CASSLGGTPPMNTEAFF. The CDR3 DNA reads as TGCGCCAGCAGCTTGGGGGGGACTCCCCCTATGAACACTGAAGCTTTCTTT.

This clone was seen only once. V and J are TRBV14 and TRBJ1-6, with 7 nucleotides matching TRBD1. Germline loops: CDR1 SGHDN, CDR2 FVKESK. There are 15 residues in the CDR3. V lost 2 bases, J lost 6 bases, and 4 bases stayed unmatched. The CDR3 nucleotides read TGTGCCAGCAGCCAAAGGGGGCCCCTTAATTCACCCCTCCACTTT. This gives the protein CASSQRGPLNSPLHF.

This clone is a singleton in its sample. The rearrangement links TRBV6-5 to TRBJ2-7; D gene ambiguous. The CDR3 runs to 13 residues. Germline CDR1 is MNHEY and CDR2 is SVGAGI. V was pared by 0 bases and J by 6 bases, with 9 bases between. The CDR3 is CASSYSMGLEQYF. CDR3 coding DNA: TGTGCCAGCAGTTACTCGATGGGTCTCGAGCAGTACTTC.

The chain combines TRBV28 with TRBJ1-2; 7 bases are a match to TRBD1. The CDR3 consists of 13 residues. The germline gives CDR1 MDHEN, CDR2 SYDVKM. Trimming removed 6 bases from V and 4 bases from J; junction bases left unmatched: 5. The CDR3 loop is CASSTRDSYGYTF. The CDR3 coding sequence is TGTGCCAGCAGCACTCGGGACAGCTATGGCTACACCTTC.

This chain links TRBV30 with TRBJ1-6; 8 nucleotides align to TRBD1. V shed 8 bases, J shed 14 bases, and the junction held 17 bases outside the gene matches. In germline, CDR1 is GTSNPN, CDR2 SVGIG (reference sequence). There are 14 residues in the CDR3. This chain's CDR3 is CATSGGQVRGSLHF. The CDR3 DNA sequence: TGTGCCACCTCCGGGGGACAGGTGCGAGGGTCCCTCCACTTT.

The CDR3 DNA is TGTGCCAGCAGCTGGTCTAACATGGGCGACTACGAGCAGTACTTC. Translation: CASSWSNMGDYEQYF. The chain is built from TRBV7-9 and TRBJ2-7; D is uncertain. The germline CDR1 and CDR2 sequences are SEHNR and FQNEAQ (reference sequence). V was shortened by 4 bases and J by 3 bases, with 16 bases between the two germline ends. This CDR3 has 15 amino acids.

V is TRBV11-2 and J is TRBJ2-2, with D possibly called TRBD1 or TRBD2 (5 bases each). CDR3 length: 14 residues. V lost 4 bases and J 3 bases, leaving 9 bases between the germline ends. Germline loops: CDR1 SGHAT, CDR2 FQNNGV. CDR3 amino acids: CASSSGLHTGELFF. As DNA, the CDR3 is TGTGCCAGCAGCTCGGGGCTACACACCGGGGAGCTGTTTTTT.

This chain joins TRBV6-5 and TRBJ2-2; 9 bases are shared with TRBD2. V lost 9 bases to trimming and J lost 5 bases; unmatched junction nucleotides: 7. Germline CDR1 and CDR2: MNHEY and SVGAGI. The CDR3 totals 14 residues. For the CDR3, the DNA is TGTGCCAGTGGACTAGCGCATGGGACCGGGGAGCTGTTTTTT. Encoded protein: CASGLAHGTGELFF.